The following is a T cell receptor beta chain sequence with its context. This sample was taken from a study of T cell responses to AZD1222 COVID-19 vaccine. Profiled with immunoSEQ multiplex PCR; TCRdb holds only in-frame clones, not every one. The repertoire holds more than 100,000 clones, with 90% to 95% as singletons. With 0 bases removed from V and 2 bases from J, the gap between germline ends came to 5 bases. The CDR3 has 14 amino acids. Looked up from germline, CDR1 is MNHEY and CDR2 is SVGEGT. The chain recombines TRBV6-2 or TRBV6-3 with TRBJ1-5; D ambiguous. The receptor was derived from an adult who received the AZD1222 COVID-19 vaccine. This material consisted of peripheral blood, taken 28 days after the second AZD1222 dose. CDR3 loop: CASSYSSRNQPQHF. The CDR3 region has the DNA TGTGCCAGCAGTTACTCGTCGCGCAATCAGCCCCAGCATTTT.